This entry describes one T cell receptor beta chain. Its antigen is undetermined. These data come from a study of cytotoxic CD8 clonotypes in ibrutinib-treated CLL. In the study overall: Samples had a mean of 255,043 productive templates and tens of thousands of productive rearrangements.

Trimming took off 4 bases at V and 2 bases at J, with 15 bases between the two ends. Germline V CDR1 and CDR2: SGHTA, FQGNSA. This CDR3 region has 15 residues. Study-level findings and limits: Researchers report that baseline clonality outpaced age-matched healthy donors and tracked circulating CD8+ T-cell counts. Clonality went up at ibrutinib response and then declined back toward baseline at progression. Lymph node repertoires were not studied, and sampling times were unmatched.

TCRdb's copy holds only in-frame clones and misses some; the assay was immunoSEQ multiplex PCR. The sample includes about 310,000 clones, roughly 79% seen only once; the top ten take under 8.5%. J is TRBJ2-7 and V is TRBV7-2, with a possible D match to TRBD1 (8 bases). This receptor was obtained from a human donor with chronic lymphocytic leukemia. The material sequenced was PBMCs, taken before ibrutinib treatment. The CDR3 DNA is TGTGCCAGCAGCTCGTACAGGGGGGGGACCTACGAGCAGTACTTC. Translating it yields CASSSYRGGTYEQYF.